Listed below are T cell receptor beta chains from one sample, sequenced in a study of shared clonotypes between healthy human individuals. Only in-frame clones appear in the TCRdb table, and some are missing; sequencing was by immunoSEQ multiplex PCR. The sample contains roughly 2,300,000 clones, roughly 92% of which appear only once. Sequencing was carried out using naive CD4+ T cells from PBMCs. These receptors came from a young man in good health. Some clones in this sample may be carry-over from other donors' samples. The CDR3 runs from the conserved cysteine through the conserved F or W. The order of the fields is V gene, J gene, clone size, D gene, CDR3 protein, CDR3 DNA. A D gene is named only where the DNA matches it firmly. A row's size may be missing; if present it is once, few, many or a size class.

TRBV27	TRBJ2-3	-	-	CASSLFLAAHTDTQYF	TGTGCCAGCAGTTTATTCTTAGCGGCCCATACAGATACGCAGTATTTT
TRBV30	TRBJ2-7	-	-	CAWSLGTYEQYF	TGTGCCTGGAGTCTAGGGACCTACGAGCAGTACTTC
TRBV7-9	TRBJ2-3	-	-	CASSVSTDTQYF	TGTGCCAGCAGCGTTAGCACAGATACGCAGTATTTT
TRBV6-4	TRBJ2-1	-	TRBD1	CATDTGTDRDEQFF	TGTGCCACAGACACCGGGACAGATCGCGATGAGCAGTTCTTC
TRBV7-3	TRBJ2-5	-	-	CASSLTREETQYF	TGTGCCAGCAGCTTAACCCGAGAAGAGACCCAGTACTTC
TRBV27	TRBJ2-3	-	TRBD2	CASSLRGLAGRTDTQYF	TGTGCCAGCAGTCTACGGGGACTAGCGGGTCGCACAGATACGCAGTATTTT
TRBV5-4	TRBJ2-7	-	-	CASSLGLTSEQYF	TGTGCCAGCAGCTTGGGGTTGACTAGCGAGCAGTACTTC
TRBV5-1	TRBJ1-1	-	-	CASFRSRDADEAFF	TGCGCCAGCTTCCGGTCCCGGGACGCCGATGAAGCTTTCTTT
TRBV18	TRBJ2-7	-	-	CASSPNPTDYEQYF	TGTGCCAGCTCACCCAACCCGACCGACTACGAGCAGTACTTC
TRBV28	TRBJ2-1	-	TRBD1	CASSPLGGDRGHNEQFF	TGTGCCAGCAGTCCATTGGGAGGGGACAGGGGGCACAATGAGCAGTTCTTC
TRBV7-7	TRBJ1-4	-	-	CASSRGQSNEKLFF	TGTGCCAGCAGCCGCGGACAGTCTAATGAAAAACTGTTTTTT
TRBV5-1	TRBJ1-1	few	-	CASSLDGHTNTEAFF	TGCGCCAGCAGCTTGGACGGACACACCAACACTGAAGCTTTCTTT
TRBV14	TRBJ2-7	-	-	CASSVLSSTHRYF	TGTGCCAGCAGCGTATTATCATCAACTCATCGGTACTTC
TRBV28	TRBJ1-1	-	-	CASSLGGHTEAFF	TGTGCCAGCAGTTTAGGGGGGCACACTGAAGCTTTCTTT
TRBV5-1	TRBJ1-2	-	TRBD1	CASSDRVGYGYTF	TGCGCCAGCAGCGACAGGGTGGGATATGGCTACACCTTC
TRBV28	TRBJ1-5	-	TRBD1	CASRPPGTVNQPQHF	TGTGCCAGCAGACCCCCCGGGACAGTTAATCAGCCCCAGCATTTT
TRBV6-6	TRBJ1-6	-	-	CASSEIDNSPLHF	TGTGCCTCCAGCGAAATCGATAATTCACCCCTCCACTTT
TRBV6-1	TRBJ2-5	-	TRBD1	CASSRTGRETQYF	TGTGCCAGCAGTCGGACAGGGCGAGAGACCCAGTACTTC
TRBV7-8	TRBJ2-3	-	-	CASSLGGLDTQYF	TGTGCCAGCAGCTTGGGGGGGCTGGATACGCAGTATTTT
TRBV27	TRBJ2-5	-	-	CASSRRTANQETQYF	TGTGCCAGCAGTCGCCGGACCGCTAATCAAGAGACCCAGTACTTC
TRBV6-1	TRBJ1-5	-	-	CASSVLNQPQHF	TGTGCCAGCAGTGTCCTCAATCAGCCCCAGCATTTT
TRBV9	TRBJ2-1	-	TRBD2	CASSVGGSWLNEQFF	TGTGCCAGCAGCGTAGGCGGGAGTTGGTTGAATGAGCAGTTCTTC
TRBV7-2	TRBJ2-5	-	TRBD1	CASSPDRVRTQYF	TGTGCCAGCAGCCCGGACAGGGTAAGGACCCAGTACTTC
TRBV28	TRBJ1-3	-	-	CASSRSGHGNTIYF	TGTGCCAGCAGTCGGTCGGGACACGGAAACACCATATATTTT
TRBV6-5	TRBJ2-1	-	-	CASSYRRGSYNEQFF	TGTGCCAGCAGTTACAGAAGGGGCTCCTACAATGAGCAGTTCTTC
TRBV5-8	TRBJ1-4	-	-	CASSLVRITNEKLFF	TGTGCCAGCAGCTTGGTCCGGATTACTAATGAAAAACTGTTTTTT
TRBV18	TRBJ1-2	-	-	CASSPPGFGYGYTF	TGTGCCAGCTCACCCCCGGGCTTCGGCTATGGCTACACCTTC
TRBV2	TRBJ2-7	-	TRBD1	CASSRVRDRYEQYF	TGTGCCAGCAGTCGCGTCCGGGACAGATACGAGCAGTACTTC
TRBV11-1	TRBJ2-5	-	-	CASSSEAGAREETQYF	TGTGCCAGCAGCTCAGAAGCTGGTGCTAGAGAAGAGACCCAGTACTTC
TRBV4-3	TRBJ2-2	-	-	CASSRAYTGELFF	TGCGCCAGCAGCCGAGCCTACACCGGGGAGCTGTTTTTT
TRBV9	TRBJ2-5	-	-	CASSVGLMMGGYTGETQYF	TGTGCCAGCAGCGTAGGACTCATGATGGGAGGCTATACGGGCGAGACCCAGTACTTC
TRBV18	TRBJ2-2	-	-	CASEDPRPVTGELFF	TGTGCCAGCGAGGACCCGCGGCCTGTGACCGGGGAGCTGTTTTTT
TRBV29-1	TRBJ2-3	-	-	CSAPQAGWTDTQYF	TGCAGCGCCCCCCAGGCGGGTTGGACAGATACGCAGTATTTT
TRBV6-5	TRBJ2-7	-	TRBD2	CASSYLFGGVAYEQYF	TGTGCCAGCAGTTACTTGTTTGGGGGGGTGGCCTACGAGCAGTACTTC
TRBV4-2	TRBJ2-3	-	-	CASSPSAGGPADTQYF	TGTGCCAGCAGCCCCTCGGCTGGAGGGCCCGCAGATACGCAGTATTTT
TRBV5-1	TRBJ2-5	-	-	CASSFLYQETQYF	TGCGCCAGCAGCTTCTTATACCAAGAGACCCAGTACTTC
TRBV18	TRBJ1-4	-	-	CASSPPGRATNEKLFF	TGTGCCAGCTCACCACCTGGCCGAGCAACTAATGAAAAACTGTTTTTT
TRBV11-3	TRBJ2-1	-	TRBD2	CASSLGGTSGSYNEQFF	TGTGCCAGCAGCTTAGGGGGGACTAGCGGGAGCTACAATGAGCAGTTCTTC
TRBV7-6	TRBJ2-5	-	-	CASSLSETQYF	TGTGCCAGCAGCTTAAGCGAGACCCAGTACTTC
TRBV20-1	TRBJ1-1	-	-	CSARSGTEAFF	TGCAGTGCTAGATCAGGGACAGAAGCTTTCTTT
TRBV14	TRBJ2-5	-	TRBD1	CASSQGPGQVRTQYF	TGTGCCAGCAGCCAAGGTCCGGGACAGGTGCGGACCCAGTACTTC
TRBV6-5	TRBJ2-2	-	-	CASSYSNPGLGELFF	TGTGCCAGCAGTTACTCGAACCCAGGGCTCGGGGAGCTGTTTTTT
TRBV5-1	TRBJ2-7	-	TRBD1	CASRTGHYEQYF	TGCGCCAGCAGGACAGGGCACTACGAGCAGTACTTC
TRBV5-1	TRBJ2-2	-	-	CASSLDPQNTGELFF	TGCGCCAGCAGCTTGGATCCACAGAACACCGGGGAGCTGTTTTTT
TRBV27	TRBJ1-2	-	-	CASSLYGGGVYGYTF	TGTGCCAGCAGTTTATACGGAGGGGGGGTCTATGGCTACACCTTC
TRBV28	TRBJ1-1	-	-	CASSLSGGTEAFF	TGTGCCAGCAGTTTGTCGGGGGGCACTGAAGCTTTCTTT
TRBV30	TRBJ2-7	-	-	CACTLGVWEQYF	TGTGCCTGTACCCTAGGGGTTTGGGAGCAGTACTTC
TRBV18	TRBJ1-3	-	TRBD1	CASSPGQGVGNTIYF	TGTGCCAGCTCACCGGGACAGGGCGTGGGAAACACCATATATTTT
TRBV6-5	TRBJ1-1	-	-	CASSYSPYSEAFF	TGTGCCAGCAGTTACTCTCCCTACAGTGAAGCTTTCTTT
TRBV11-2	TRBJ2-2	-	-	CASSADRTGELFF	TGTGCCAGCAGCGCCGACAGAACCGGGGAGCTGTTTTTT
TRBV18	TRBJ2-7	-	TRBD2	CASSALTSGSTYEQYF	TGTGCCAGCTCAGCGTTGACTAGCGGGTCAACCTACGAGCAGTACTTC
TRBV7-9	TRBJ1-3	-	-	CASSLGRSSGNTIYF	TGTGCCAGCAGCTTAGGCCGTAGCTCTGGAAACACCATATATTTT